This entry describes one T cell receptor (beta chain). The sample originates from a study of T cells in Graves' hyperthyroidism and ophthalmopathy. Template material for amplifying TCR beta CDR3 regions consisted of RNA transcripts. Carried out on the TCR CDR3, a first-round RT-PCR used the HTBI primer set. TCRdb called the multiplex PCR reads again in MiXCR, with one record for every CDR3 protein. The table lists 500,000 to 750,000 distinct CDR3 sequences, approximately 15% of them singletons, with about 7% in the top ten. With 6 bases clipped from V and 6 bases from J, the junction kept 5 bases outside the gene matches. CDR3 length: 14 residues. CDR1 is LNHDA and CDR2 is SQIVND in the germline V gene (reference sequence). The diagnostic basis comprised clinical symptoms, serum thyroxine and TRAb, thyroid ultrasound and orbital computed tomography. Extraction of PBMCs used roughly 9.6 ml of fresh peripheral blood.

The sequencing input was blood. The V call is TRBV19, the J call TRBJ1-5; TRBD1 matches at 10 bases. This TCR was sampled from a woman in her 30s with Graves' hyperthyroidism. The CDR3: CASSSRDRGQPQHF. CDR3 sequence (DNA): TGTGCCAGTAGCAGCCGGGACAGGGGTCAGCCCCAGCATTTT.